What follows is one TCR beta chain and its context. This sample is drawn from a study of blood T cell repertoires in COVID-19. There are 12 residues in the CDR3. Germline loops: CDR1 GTSNPN, CDR2 SVGIG (reference sequence). Assay used: immunoSEQ multiplex PCR; TCRdb lists only in-frame clones, some missing. The table lists around 140,000 clones, about 90% of them singletons. This receptor was identified in a woman aged 45-65 years with acute or convalescent COVID-19. Sequenced: peripheral blood. The chain links TRBV30 to TRBJ2-3; TRBD2 agrees at 8 bases. CDR3 sequence (DNA): TGTGCTTCCGGGACTAGAGGAGATACGCAGTATTTT. This codes for CASGTRGDTQYF.